The 2 T cell receptor beta chains given below trace back to one sample, sequenced in a study of PD-L1 blockade in urothelial cancer (TCRdb year 2017). The method was the immunoSEQ multiplex PCR assay. In TCRdb, the immuneACCESS table is reduced to in-frame sequences with V and J assigned. These tables do not hold every clone; where another copy was compared, an unresolved V gene accounts for under half, and the others remain unexplained. Across this sample there are tens of thousands of clones, with around three quarters seen only once. Jointly, the top ten make up 3% to 4% of the sample. The time point label corresponds to: peripheral blood 6 weeks after treatment start. The sequenced sample was PBMCs, obtained around atezolizumab (anti-PD-L1) treatment. The receptors were gathered from a man aged 65 to 79 with urothelial cancer.

V and J are TRBV11-3 and TRBJ1-1; TRBD1 aligns across 12 bases. The CDR3 consists of 19 residues. CDR1 and CDR2 from the germline V gene are SGHNT and YENEEA. The ends lost 5 bases at V and 6 bases at J; junction bases unmatched: 19. The CDR3 region is CASSNIFPGTGGGGSEAFF. The DNA for the CDR3 is TGTGCCAGCAGCAACATTTTCCCCGGGACAGGGGGCGGTGGGTCTGAAGCTTTCTTT.

This chain links TRBV7-2 with TRBJ2-7; possibly TRBD2 for D (6 bases). There are 14 residues in the CDR3. CDR1 and CDR2 (germline): SGHTA, FQGNSA. V was trimmed by 0 bases and J by 2 bases, leaving 8 bases between them. The CDR3 DNA is TGTGCCAGCAGCTTAGCGGGAGGCCCCTACGAGCAGTACTTC. It specifies CASSLAGGPYEQYF.